These T cell receptor beta chains were read from a single sample in a study of cytomegalovirus exposure and HLA in healthy donors. Data came from immunoSEQ multiplex PCR; TCRdb stores just in-frame clones and leaves some out. The table has roughly 150,000 clones, 90% to 95% seen once. Material for sequencing was PBMCs. Receptor source: a man younger than 35 in good health and CMV-seronegative. The CDR3 runs from the conserved cysteine through the conserved F or W. D genes are given only for firm matches.

TRBV19,NA,TRBJ1-1,CASSIQGRTEAFF
TRBV2,TRBD1,TRBJ1-3,CASTYAQGAPGNTIYF
TRBV27,TRBD1,TRBJ2-5,CASSFSRGSETQYF
TRBV18,TRBD1,TRBJ2-1,CASSPLQGTGFANEQFF
TRBV9,TRBD2,TRBJ2-1,CASSVVGGVSVNEQFF
TRBV6-6,NA,TRBJ1-5,CASSKDIRQPQHF
TRBV5-1,TRBD1,TRBJ2-2,CASSLERGRGTGELFF
TRBV5-1,TRBD1,TRBJ2-5,CASSYGQGGETQYF
TRBV5-1,NA,TRBJ2-5,CASSVTGTLEGETQYF
TRBV30,NA,TRBJ2-5,CAWSVWGGAETQYF
TRBV30,NA,TRBJ2-7,CAWSVSRGSLYF
TRBV7-6,TRBD2,TRBJ2-3,CASSLGLAGSTTDTQYF
TRBV9,NA,TRBJ2-2,CASSVGTAGDNRELFF
TRBV30,NA,TRBJ1-1,CAWDGEALTEAFF
TRBV11-2,TRBD2,TRBJ2-1,CASSSPQTSGRDNEQFF
TRBV7-2,TRBD2,TRBJ2-2,CASSFSGRANTGELFF
TRBV11-3,TRBD2,TRBJ2-5,CASSSGLAGETQYF
TRBV18,TRBD2,TRBJ2-7,CASSQSSSGVVEQYF
TRBV7-8,TRBD1,TRBJ1-5,CASSLGDRLSQPQHF
TRBV5-4,NA,TRBJ2-3,CASSLQHSTDTQYF
TRBV30,TRBD1,TRBJ1-1,CACGGTGFSTEAFF
TRBV19,TRBD2,TRBJ2-1,CASGTSGGFNEQFF
TRBV5-1,NA,TRBJ2-1,CASSLDRGSEQFF
TRBV9,TRBD2,TRBJ2-3,CASSARRTGGADTQYF
TRBV7-6,TRBD1,TRBJ2-2,CASSRDRDANTGELFF
TRBV4-2,TRBD1,TRBJ2-7,CASSLGQSGEQYF
TRBV10-3,TRBD2,TRBJ2-3,CAISESGVAGAADTQYF